What follows is one T cell receptor (beta chain) and its context. Its antigen is not identified. Pooled together were second doses at about 4 or about 12 weeks. The sample originates from a study of T cell responses to AZD1222 COVID-19 vaccine. The study, taken as a whole, reports: Once two AZD1222 doses were given, Spike-specific TCR breadth and depth went up. Unmutated variant regions are reportedly targeted by nearly half of spike-specific TCRs. Mostly white British, mostly female donors; authors suggested clonal diversity may be underestimated.

Generated by immunoSEQ multiplex PCR, the TCRdb table keeps only in-frame clones and is missing some. The sample has 55,000 to 65,000 clones; roughly 80% are singletons. This CDR3 comprises 11 residues. The V gene's germline CDR1 is LNHDA and CDR2 SQIVND (reference sequence). V was pared by 4 bases and J by 7 bases, with 5 bases between. The chain employs TRBV19 and TRBJ2-1, with D possibly matching TRBD1 (5 bases). Sequenced here: peripheral blood, sampled 28 days after the second AZD1222 dose. The sequence derives from an adult who received the AZD1222 COVID-19 vaccine. CDR3 protein: CASSTGNEQFF. In nucleotides, the CDR3 is TGTGCCAGTAGTACAGGGAATGAGCAGTTCTTC.